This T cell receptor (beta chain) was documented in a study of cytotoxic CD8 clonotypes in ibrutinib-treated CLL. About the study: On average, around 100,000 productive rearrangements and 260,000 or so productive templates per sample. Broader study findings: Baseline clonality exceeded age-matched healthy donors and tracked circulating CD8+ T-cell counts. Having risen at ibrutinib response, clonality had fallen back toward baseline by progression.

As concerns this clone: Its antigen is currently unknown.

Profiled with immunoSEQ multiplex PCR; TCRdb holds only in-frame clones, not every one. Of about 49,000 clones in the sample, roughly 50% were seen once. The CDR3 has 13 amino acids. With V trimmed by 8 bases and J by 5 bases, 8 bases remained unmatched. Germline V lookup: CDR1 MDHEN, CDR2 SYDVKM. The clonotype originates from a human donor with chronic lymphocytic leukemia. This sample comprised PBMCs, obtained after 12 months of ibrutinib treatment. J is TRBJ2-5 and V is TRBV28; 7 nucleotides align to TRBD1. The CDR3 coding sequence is TGTGCCAGCGCCACAGGGGTCGGGGAGACCCAGTACTTC. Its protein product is CASATGVGETQYF.